Included here is one T cell receptor (beta chain) sequence, with context. The length of the CDR3 is 19 residues. Germline trimming cut 3 bases from V and 4 bases from J; bases unmatched to any gene: 21. The germline V gene encodes CDR1 SGHRS and CDR2 YFSETQ. The data belong to a study of cytomegalovirus exposure and HLA in healthy donors. The PCR made use of 60 Vbeta and 13 Jbeta primers. TCRdb's table, derived via immunoSEQ multiplex PCR, lists solely in-frame clones and lacks some. The table has roughly 120,000 clones, nearly 65% seen once. This sequence joins TRBV5-1 and TRBJ1-2, with TRBD1 matching 7 bases. The TCR originated in a man aged 35-49 years in good health and CMV-seropositive. Sequenced: PBMCs. The CDR3 loop is CASSSGAGTAHLGTYGYTF. The CDR3 coding sequence is TGCGCCAGCAGCTCGGGGGCTGGGACAGCACATCTCGGGACCTATGGCTACACCTTC.